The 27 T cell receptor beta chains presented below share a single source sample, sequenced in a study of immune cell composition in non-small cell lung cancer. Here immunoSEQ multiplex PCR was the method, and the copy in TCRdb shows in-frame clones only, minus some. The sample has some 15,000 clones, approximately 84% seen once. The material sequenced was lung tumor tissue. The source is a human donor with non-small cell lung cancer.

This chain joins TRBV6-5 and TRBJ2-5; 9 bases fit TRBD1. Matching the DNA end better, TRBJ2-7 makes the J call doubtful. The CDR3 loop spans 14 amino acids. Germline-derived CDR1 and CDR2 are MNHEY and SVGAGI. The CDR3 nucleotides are TGTGCCAGCAGGTATACAGGGGGCATCGACGAGCAGTACTTC. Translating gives CASRYTGGIDEQYF.

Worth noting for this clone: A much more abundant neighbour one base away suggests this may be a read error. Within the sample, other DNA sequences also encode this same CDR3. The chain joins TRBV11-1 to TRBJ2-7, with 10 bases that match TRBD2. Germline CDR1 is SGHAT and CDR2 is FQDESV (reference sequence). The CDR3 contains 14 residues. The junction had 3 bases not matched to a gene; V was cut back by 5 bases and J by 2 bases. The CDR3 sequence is CASSEGLAAYEQYF. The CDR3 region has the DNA TGTGCCAGCAGCGAAGGACTAGCGGCCTACGAGCAGTACTTC.

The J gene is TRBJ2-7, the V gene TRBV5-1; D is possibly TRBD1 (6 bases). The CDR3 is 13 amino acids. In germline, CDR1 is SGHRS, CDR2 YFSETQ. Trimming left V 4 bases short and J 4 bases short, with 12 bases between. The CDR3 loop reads CASSRDNGYEQYF. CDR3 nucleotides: TGCGCCAGCAGCCGGGACAACGGGTACGAGCAGTACTTC.

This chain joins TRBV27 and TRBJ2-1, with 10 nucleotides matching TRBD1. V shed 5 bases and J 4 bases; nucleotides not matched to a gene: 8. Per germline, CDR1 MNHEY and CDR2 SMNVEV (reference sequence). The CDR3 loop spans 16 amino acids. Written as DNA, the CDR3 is TGTGCCAGCAGTCCTTCCGGGACAGGGGAATACAATGAGCAGTTCTTC. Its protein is CASSPSGTGEYNEQFF.

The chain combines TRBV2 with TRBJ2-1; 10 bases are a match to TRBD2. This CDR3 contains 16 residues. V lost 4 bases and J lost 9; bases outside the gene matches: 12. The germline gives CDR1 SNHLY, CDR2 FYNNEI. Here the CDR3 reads CASSGRERGGVSEQFF. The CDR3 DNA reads TGTGCCAGCAGTGGCCGCGAGCGGGGGGGTGTCAGTGAGCAGTTCTTC.

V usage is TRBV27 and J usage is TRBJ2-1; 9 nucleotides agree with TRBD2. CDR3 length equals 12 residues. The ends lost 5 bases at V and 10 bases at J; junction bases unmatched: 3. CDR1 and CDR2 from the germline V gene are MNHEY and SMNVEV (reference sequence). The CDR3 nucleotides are TGTGCCAGCAGTGGGACTAGCAACGAGCAGTTCTTC. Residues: CASSGTSNEQFF.

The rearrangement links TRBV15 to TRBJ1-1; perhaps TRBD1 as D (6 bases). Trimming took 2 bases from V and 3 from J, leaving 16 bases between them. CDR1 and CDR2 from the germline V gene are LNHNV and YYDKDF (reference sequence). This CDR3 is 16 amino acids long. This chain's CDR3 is CATSRLTTAGDTEAFF. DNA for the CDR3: TGTGCCACCAGCAGACTAACGACTGCAGGGGACACTGAAGCTTTCTTT. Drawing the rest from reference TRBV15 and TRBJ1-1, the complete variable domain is DAMVIQNPRYQVTQFGKPVTLSCSQTLNHNVMYWYQQKSSQAPKLLFHYYDKDFNNEADTPDNFQSRRPNTSFCFLDIRSPGLGDTAMYLCATSRLTTAGDTEAFFGQGTRLTVV.

The CDR3 coding sequence is TGTGCCAGCATACCCGGGACTAGCGTAGGTGAGCAGTTCTTC. Translating gives CASIPGTSVGEQFF. J is TRBJ2-1 and V is TRBV27; 10 nucleotides align to TRBD2. Germline V gives CDR1 MNHEY, CDR2 SMNVEV (reference sequence). The CDR3 length is 14 residues. Germline trimming cut 7 bases from V and 9 bases from J; bases unmatched to any gene: 9.

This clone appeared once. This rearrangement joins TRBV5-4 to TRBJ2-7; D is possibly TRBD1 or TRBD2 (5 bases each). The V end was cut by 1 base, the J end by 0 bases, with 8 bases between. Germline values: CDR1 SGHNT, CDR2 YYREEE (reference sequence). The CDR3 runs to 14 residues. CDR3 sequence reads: CASSLYGGSYEQYF. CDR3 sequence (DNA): TGTGCCAGCAGCTTGTATGGGGGCTCCTACGAGCAGTACTTC.

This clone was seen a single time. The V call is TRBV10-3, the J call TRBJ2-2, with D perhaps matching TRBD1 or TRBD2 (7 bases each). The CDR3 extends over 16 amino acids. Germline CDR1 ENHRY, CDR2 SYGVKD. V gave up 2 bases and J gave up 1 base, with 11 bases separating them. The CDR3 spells CAISEPRGGNTGELFF. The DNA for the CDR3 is TGTGCCATCAGTGAGCCCAGGGGGGGGAACACCGGGGAGCTGTTTTTT.

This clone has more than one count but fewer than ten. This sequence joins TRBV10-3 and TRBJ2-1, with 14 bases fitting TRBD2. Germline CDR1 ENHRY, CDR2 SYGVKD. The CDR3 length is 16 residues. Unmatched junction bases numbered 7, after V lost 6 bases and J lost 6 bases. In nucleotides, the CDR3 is TGTGCCATCAGGGAAGGACTAGCGGGAGGTGGCAATGAGCAGTTCTTC. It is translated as CAIREGLAGGGNEQFF.

In DNA form, the CDR3 reads TGTGCCAGCAGCCCGGGACAGGGGGTGGCTAATGAAAAACTGTTTTTT. Protein: CASSPGQGVANEKLFF. V usage is TRBV5-5 and J usage is TRBJ1-4; 11 nucleotides agree with TRBD1. There are 16 residues in the CDR3. CDR1 and CDR2 from the germline V gene are SGHKS and YYEKEE (reference sequence). V shed 4 bases and J 3 bases; nucleotides not matched to a gene: 5.

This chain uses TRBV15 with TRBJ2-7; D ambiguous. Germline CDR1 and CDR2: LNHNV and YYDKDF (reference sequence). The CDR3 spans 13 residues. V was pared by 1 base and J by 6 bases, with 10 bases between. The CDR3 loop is CATSRVESSEQYF. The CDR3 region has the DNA TGTGCCACCAGCAGAGTGGAGAGCTCCGAGCAGTACTTC.

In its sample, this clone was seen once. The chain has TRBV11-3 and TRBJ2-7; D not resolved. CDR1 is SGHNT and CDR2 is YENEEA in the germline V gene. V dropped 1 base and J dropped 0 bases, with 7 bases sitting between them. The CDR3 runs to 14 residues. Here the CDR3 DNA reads TGTGCCAGCAGCTTAGGTGCGAGCTCCTACGAGCAGTACTTC. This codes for CASSLGASSYEQYF.

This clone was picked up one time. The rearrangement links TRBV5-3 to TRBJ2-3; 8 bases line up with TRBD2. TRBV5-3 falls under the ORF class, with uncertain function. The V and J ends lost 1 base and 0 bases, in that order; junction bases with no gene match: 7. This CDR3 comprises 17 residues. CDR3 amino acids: CARSLRLAGTSTDTQYF. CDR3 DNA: TGTGCCAGAAGCTTGAGGCTAGCGGGCACTAGCACAGATACGCAGTATTTT.

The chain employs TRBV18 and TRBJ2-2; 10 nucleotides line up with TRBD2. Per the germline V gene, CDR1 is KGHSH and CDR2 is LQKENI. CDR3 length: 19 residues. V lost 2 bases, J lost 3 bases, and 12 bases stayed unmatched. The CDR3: CASSPVLASGGSDTGELFF. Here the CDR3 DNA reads TGTGCCAGCTCACCAGTTCTAGCTAGCGGGGGCTCGGACACCGGGGAGCTGTTTTTT.

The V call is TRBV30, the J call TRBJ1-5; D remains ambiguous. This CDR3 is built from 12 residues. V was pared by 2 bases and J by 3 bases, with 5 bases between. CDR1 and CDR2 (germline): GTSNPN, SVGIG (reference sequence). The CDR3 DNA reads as TGTGCCTGGAGTTGGCCCAATCAGCCCCAGCATTTT. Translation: CAWSWPNQPQHF.

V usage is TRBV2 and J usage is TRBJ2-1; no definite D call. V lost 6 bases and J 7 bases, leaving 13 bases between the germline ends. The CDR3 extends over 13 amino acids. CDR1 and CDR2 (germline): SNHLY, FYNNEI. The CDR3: CASRFSASNEQFF. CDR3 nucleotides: TGTGCCAGCAGGTTCTCCGCCTCTAATGAGCAGTTCTTC.

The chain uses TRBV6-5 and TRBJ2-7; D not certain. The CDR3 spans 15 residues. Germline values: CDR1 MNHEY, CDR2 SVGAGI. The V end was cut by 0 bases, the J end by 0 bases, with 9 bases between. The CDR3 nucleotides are TGTGCCAGCAGTTACTCGATAAGGGACTCCTACGAGCAGTACTTC. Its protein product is CASSYSIRDSYEQYF.

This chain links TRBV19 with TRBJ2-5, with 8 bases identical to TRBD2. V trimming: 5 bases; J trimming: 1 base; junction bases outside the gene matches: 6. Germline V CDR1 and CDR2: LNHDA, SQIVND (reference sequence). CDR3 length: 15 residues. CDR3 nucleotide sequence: TGTGCCAGTAGTGAAGTAGCGGGAAGCCAAGAGACCCAGTACTTC. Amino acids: CASSEVAGSQETQYF.

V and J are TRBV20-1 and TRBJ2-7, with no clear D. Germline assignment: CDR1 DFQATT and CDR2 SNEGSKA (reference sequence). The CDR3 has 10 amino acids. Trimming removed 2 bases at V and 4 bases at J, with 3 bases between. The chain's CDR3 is CSARQYEQYF. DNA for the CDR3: TGCAGTGCTAGACAGTACGAGCAGTACTTC.

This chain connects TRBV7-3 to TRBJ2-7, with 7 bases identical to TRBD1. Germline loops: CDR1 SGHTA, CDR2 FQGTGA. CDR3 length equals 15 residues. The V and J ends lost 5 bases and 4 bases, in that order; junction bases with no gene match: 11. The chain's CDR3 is CASSAHGTAEYEQYF. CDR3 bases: TGTGCCAGCAGCGCCCACGGGACAGCGGAGTACGAGCAGTACTTC.

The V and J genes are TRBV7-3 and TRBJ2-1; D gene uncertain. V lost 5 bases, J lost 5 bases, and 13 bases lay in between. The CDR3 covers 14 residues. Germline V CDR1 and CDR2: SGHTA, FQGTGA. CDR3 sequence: CASSPSRANNEQFF. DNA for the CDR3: TGTGCCAGCAGCCCTAGTCGGGCGAACAATGAGCAGTTCTTC.

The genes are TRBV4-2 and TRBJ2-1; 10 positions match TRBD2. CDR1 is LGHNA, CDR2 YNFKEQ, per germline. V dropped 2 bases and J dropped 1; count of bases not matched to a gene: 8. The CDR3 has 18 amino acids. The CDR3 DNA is TGTGCCAGCAGCCAACCCCTTTCTAGCGGGAGTTCCTACAATGAGCAGTTCTTC. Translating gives CASSQPLSSGSSYNEQFF.

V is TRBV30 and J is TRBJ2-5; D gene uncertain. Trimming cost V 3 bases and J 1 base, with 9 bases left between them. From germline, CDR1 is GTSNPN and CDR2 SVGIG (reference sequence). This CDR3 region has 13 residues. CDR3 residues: CAWSPALQETQYF. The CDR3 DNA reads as TGTGCCTGGAGCCCTGCCCTCCAAGAGACCCAGTACTTC.

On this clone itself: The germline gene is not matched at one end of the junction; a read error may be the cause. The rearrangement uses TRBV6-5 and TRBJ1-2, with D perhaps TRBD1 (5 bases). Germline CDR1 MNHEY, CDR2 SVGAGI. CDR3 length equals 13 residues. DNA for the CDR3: TGTGCCATCAGTTCGGGCGGGGCCAATGGCTACACCTTC. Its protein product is CAISSGGANGYTF.

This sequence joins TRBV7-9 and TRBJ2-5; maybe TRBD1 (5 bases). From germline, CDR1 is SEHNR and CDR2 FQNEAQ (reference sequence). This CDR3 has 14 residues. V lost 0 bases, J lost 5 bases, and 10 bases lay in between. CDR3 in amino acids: CASSLAVGLETQYF. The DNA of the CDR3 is TGTGCCAGCAGCTTAGCGGTGGGGCTGGAGACCCAGTACTTC.